This T cell receptor beta chain was sequenced for a study of CD8 T cells in ankylosing spondylitis. To note about this clonotype: No antigen is known for it.

In germline, CDR1 is MNHNS, CDR2 SASEGT. Germline trimming cut 7 bases from V and 7 bases from J; bases unmatched to any gene: 17. The CDR3 contains 17 residues. Quantitative barcoded 5'-RACE was used to prepare TCR beta libraries. From the 5' RACE reads, TCRdb called clonotypes with MiXCR, one entry per CDR3 protein. The sample carries about 160,000 distinct CDR3 sequences, around 9.6% recorded once. General study points: Enrichment of disease-linked clones was reportedly significant in matched ankylosing spondylitis synovial fluid. Earlier work had already found some motif variants in reactive arthritis synovial fluid and blood. Roughly 8 highly homologous variants formed a TCR beta motif that appeared characteristic of ankylosing spondylitis blood.

The chain recombines TRBV6-1 with TRBJ2-2, with 8 bases fitting TRBD2. Sequencing was performed on blood, either unsorted or a sorted T cell fraction (not recorded which). This TCR derives from a female donor with ankylosing spondylitis or in good health (not recorded which). The CDR3 bases are TGTGCCAGCACCAATCTGCCCCGACTAGCGAGGGTCGGGGAGCTGTTTTTT. This encodes CASTNLPRLARVGELFF.